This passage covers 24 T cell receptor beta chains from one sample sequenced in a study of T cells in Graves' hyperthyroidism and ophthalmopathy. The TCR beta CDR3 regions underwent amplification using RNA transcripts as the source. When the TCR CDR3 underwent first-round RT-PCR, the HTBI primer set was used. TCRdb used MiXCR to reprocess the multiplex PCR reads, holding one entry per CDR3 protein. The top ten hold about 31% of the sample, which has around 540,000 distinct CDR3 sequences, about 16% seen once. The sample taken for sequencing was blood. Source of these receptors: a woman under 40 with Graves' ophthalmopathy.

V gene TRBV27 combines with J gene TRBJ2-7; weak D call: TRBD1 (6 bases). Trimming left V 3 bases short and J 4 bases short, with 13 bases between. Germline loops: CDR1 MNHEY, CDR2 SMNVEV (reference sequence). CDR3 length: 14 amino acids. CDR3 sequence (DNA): TGTGCCAGCAGTTTGAAACAGGGCGGATACGAGCAGTACTTC. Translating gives CASSLKQGGYEQYF.

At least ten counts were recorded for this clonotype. The CDR3, as DNA: TGTGCCAGCTCACCGGGGACAGGGGGTACCTACGAGCAGTACTTC. Translating it yields CASSPGTGGTYEQYF. The chain links TRBV7-8 to TRBJ2-7; 11 bases map to TRBD1. V trimming: 8 bases; J trimming: 2 bases; junction bases outside the gene matches: 8. The germline V gene has CDR1 SGHVS and CDR2 FQNEAQ. The CDR3 sequence is 15 residues long.

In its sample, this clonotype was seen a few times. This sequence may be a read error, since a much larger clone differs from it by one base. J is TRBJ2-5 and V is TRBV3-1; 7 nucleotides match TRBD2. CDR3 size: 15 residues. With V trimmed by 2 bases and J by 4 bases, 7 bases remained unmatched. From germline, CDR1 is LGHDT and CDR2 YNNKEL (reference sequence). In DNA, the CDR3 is TGTGCCAGCAGCCAACTAGCGGCACCCCGAGAGACCCAGTACTTC. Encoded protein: CASSQLAAPRETQYF.

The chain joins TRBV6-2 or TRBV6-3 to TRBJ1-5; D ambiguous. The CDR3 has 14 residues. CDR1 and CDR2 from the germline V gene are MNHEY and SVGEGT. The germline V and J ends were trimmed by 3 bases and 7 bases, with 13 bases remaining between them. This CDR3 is CASSYPERPQPQHF. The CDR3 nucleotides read TGTGCCAGCAGTTATCCGGAAAGGCCCCAGCCCCAGCATTTT.

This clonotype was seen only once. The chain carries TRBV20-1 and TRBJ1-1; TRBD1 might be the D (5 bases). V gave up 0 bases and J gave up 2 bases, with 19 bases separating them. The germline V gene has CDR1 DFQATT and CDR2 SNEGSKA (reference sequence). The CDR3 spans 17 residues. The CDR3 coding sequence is TGCAGTGCTAGAGACGTCGGGGGAGGGAGCCTCAACACTGAAGCTTTCTTT. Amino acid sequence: CSARDVGGGSLNTEAFF.

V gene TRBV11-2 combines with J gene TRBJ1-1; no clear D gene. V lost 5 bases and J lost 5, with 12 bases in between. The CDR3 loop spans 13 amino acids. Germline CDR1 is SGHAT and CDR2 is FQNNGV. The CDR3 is CASSLNSQTEAFF. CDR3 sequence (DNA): TGTGCCAGCAGCCTAAACTCCCAAACTGAAGCTTTCTTT.

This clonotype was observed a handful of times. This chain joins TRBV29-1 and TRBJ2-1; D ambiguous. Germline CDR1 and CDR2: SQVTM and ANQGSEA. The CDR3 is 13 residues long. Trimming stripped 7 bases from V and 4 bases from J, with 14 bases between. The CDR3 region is CSDSTQQYNEQFF. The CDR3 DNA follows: TGCAGCGATTCGACTCAGCAGTACAATGAGCAGTTCTTC.

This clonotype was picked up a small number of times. DNA of the CDR3: TGCAGTGCTAGAGACATGGGACGCCGCTACAATGAGCAGTTCTTC. Protein product: CSARDMGRRYNEQFF. The chain couples TRBV20-1 to TRBJ2-1; D tentatively reads TRBD1 or TRBD2 (5 bases each). This CDR3 comprises 15 residues. Per germline, CDR1 DFQATT and CDR2 SNEGSKA (reference sequence). V was pared by 0 bases and J by 3 bases, with 12 bases between.

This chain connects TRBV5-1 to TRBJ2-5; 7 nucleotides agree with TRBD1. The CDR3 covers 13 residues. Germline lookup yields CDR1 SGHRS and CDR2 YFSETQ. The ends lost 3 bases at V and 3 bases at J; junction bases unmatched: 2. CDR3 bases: TGCGCCAGCAGCTCAGGACAGGAAGAGACCCAGTACTTC. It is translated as CASSSGQEETQYF.

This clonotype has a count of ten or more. CDR3 amino acids: CASRTGTGGLSEKLFF. In nucleotides, the CDR3 is TGTGCCAGCAGAACCGGGACAGGGGGCTTGAGTGAAAAACTGTTTTTT. The chain joins TRBV7-2 to TRBJ1-4; 12 positions agree with TRBD1. From germline, CDR1 is SGHTA and CDR2 FQGNSA. The junction had 9 bases not matched to a gene; V was cut back by 6 bases and J by 7 bases. The CDR3 consists of 16 residues.

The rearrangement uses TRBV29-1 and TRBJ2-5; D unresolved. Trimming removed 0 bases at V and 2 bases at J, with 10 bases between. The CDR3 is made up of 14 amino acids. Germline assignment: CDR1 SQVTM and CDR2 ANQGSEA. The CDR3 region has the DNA TGCAGCGTTGAAGAGGGTTGGGGACAAGAGACCCAGTACTTC. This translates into CSVEEGWGQETQYF.

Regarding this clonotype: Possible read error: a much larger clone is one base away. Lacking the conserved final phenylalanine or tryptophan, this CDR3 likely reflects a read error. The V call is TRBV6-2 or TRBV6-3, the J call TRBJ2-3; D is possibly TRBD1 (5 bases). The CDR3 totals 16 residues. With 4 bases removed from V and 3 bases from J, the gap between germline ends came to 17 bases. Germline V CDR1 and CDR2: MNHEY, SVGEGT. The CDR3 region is CASSLSQGATTDTQYS. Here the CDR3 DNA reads TGTGCCAGCAGTTTATCCCAGGGTGCGACGACAGATACGCAGTATTCT.

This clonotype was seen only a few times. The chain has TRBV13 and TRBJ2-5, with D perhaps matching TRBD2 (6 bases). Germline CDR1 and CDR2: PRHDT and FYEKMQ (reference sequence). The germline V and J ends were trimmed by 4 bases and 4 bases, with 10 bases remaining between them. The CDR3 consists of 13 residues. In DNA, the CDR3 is TGTGCCAGCAGCTCCAGGACTATAGAGACCCAGTACTTC. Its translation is CASSSRTIETQYF. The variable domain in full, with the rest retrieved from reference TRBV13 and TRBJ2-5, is AAGVIQSPRHLIKEKRETATLKCYPIPRHDTVYWYQQGPGQDPQFLISFYEKMQSDKGSIPDRFSAQQFSDYHSELNMSSLELGDSALYFCASSSRTIETQYFGPGTRLLVL.

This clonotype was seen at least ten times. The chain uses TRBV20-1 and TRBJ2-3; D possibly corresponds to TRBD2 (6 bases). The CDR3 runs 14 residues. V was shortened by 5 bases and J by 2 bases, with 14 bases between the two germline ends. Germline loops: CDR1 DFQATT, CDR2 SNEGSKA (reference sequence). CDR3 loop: CSAPDGLITDTQYF. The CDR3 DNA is TGCAGTGCTCCAGACGGACTAATCACAGATACGCAGTATTTT.

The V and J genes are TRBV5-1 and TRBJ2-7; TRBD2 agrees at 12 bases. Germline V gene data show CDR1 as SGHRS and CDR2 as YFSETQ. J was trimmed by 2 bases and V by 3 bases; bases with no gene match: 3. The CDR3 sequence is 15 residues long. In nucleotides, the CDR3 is TGCGCCAGCAGCTCCGGACTAGCGGGAACCTACGAGCAGTACTTC. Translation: CASSSGLAGTYEQYF.

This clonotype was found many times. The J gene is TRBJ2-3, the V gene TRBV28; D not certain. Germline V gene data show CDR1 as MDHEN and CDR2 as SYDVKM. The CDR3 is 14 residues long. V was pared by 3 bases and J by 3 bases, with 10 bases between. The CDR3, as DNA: TGTGCCAGCAGTTTCTCTGTGGGAACAGATACGCAGTATTTT. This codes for CASSFSVGTDTQYF.

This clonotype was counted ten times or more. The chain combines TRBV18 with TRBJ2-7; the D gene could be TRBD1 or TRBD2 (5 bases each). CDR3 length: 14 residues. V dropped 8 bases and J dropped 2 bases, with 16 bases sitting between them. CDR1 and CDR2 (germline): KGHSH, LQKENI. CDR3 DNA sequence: TGTGCCAGCACCGCCAGTGGGGGTGCCTACGAGCAGTACTTC. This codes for CASTASGGAYEQYF.

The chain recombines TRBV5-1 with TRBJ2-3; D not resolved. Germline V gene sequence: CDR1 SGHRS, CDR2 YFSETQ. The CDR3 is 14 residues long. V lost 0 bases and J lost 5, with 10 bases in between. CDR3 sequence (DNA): TGCGCCAGCAGCTTGGCCACAGAGCGAGATACGCAGTATTTT. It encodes CASSLATERDTQYF.

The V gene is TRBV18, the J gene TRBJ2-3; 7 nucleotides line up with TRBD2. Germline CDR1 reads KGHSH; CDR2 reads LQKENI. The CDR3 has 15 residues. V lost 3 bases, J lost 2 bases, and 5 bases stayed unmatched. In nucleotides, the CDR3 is TGTGCCAGCTCACCGAAGCGGGATGCCACAGATACGCAGTATTTT. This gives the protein CASSPKRDATDTQYF.

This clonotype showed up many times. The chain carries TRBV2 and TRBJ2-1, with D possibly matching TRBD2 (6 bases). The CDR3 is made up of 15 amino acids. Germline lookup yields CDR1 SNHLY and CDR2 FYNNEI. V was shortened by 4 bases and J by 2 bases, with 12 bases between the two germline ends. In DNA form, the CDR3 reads TGTGCCAGCAGTGGGGACGGAGGGGCCTACAATGAGCAGTTCTTC. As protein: CASSGDGGAYNEQFF.

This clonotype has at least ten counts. In nucleotides, the CDR3 is TGTGCCAGCAGCTTAGAAGCGGGACTAGCCAAAAACATTCAGTACTTC. Its protein product is CASSLEAGLAKNIQYF. The genes are TRBV7-2 and TRBJ2-4, with TRBD2 matching over 7 bases. Germline V CDR1 and CDR2: SGHTA, FQGNSA. Trimming at V came to 1 base and at J to 0 bases, leaving 3 bases not matched to a gene. The CDR3 loop spans 16 amino acids.

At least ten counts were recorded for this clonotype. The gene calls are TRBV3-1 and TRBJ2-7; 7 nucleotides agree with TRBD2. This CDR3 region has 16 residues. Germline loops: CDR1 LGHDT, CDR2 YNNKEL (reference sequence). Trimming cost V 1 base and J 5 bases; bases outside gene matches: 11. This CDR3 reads CASSQGAGLNGNEQYF. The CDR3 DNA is TGTGCCAGCAGCCAAGGAGCGGGATTGAACGGGAACGAGCAGTACTTC.

The CDR3 here is CASSEGLDTQQYF. The CDR3, as DNA: TGTGCCAGCAGTGAAGGATTGGACACTCAGCAGTACTTC. The chain is built from TRBV6-1 and TRBJ2-7; D is possibly TRBD1 (5 bases). The CDR3 runs to 13 residues. Per germline, CDR1 MNHNS and CDR2 SASEGT. V was shortened by 1 base and J by 8 bases, with 12 bases between the two germline ends.

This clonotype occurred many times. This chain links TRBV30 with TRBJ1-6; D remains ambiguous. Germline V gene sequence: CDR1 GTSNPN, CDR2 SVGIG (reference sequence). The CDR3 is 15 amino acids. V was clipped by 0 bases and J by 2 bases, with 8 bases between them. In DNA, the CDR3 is TGTGCCTGGAGTGTAAGAACAGCCTATAATTCACCCCTCCACTTT. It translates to CAWSVRTAYNSPLHF. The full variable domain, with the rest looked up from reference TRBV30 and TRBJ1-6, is SQTIHQWPATLVQPVGSPLSLECTVEGTSNPNLYWYRQAAGRGLQLLFYSVGIGQISSEVPQNLSASRPQDRQFILSSKKLLLSDSGFYLCAWSVRTAYNSPLHFGNGTRLTVT.